These T cell receptor beta chains were read from a single sample in a study of OX40 agonist ivuxolimab in advanced cancers. Profiling relied on immunoSEQ multiplex PCR, and the TCRdb table lists in-frame clones only, not all of them. The sample holds about 80,000 clones, 80% to 90% seen once. Specimen: CD4+ or CD8+ T cells sorted from blood, collected in a trial of the OX40 agonist ivuxolimab. These receptors came from an adult with an advanced solid tumor such as melanoma, head and neck, liver or kidney cancer. Each CDR3 is given with its conserved first and last residue. D genes are given only for firm matches. Some rows mark clone size as missing; the rest say once, few, many or name a class of expanded clone.

TGTGCCAGCCGCAGGACAGGGACAGATACGCAGTATTTT,CASRRTGTDTQYF,TRBD1,.,TRBV7-2,TRBJ2-3
TGTGCCAGCTCACCGCCACAGGGTCCCTATGGCTACACCTTC,CASSPPQGPYGYTF,.,.,TRBV18,TRBJ1-2
TGTGCCAGCAGCTTAGACACTCTTTTGAACACTGAAGCTTTCTTT,CASSLDTLLNTEAFF,.,few,TRBV7-9,TRBJ1-1
TGCGCCAGCAGCTTGCTAGCGGACACAGATACGCAGTATTTT,CASSLLADTDTQYF,TRBD2,.,TRBV5-1,TRBJ2-3
TGTGCCAGCTCGAGGAGCACTGAAGCTTTCTTT,CASSRSTEAFF,.,.,TRBV6-1,TRBJ1-1
TGTGCCAGCAGTTTAGGCAGGAGTTATGGCTACACCTTC,CASSLGRSYGYTF,.,.,TRBV28,TRBJ1-2
TGTGCCAGCACCTCCGGGCGGGGCGTAGGGTATGGCTACACCTTC,CASTSGRGVGYGYTF,.,.,TRBV7-8,TRBJ1-2
TGCAGTGCTAGTAACACAGATACGCAGTATTTT,CSASNTDTQYF,.,.,TRBV20-1,TRBJ2-3
TGTGCCAGCAGCTCGGGCCCCGGGGGGCAGAGCTATGGCTACACCTTC,CASSSGPGGQSYGYTF,.,few,TRBV7-9,TRBJ1-2
TGTGCCAGCAGCTTAGAAGGGACGGGCACCGGGGAGCTGTTTTTT,CASSLEGTGTGELFF,.,once,TRBV11-3,TRBJ2-2
TGCAGTGCTGGACTAGTCGAGCAGTACTTC,CSAGLVEQYF,TRBD2,.,TRBV20-1,TRBJ2-7
TGTGCCAGCAGTTCCCCGGGGAGGCAGCAGGGATATGGCTACACCTTC,CASSSPGRQQGYGYTF,.,.,TRBV28,TRBJ1-2
TGTGCCAGCAGCGCACAGGGGGGCGAAACCTACGAGCAGTACTTC,CASSAQGGETYEQYF,TRBD1,.,TRBV9,TRBJ2-7
TGTGCCAGCAGTTATTCAGCGGGCGGCTACGAGCAGTACTTC,CASSYSAGGYEQYF,.,.,TRBV6-6,TRBJ2-7
TGTGCCAGCAGTTACGGCGTTAGCAATCAGCCCCAGCATTTT,CASSYGVSNQPQHF,.,.,TRBV6-5,TRBJ1-5
TGTGCCAGCAGCGCTTCAGGGGGGGCCACGGGGACCCAGTACTTC,CASSASGGATGTQYF,.,.,TRBV7-2,TRBJ2-5
TGTGCCAGCAGCCTAGACAGAGGCCTCGGAAACACCATATATTTT,CASSLDRGLGNTIYF,.,.,TRBV7-8,TRBJ1-3
TGTGCCAGCAGCTTAGGGGCTAGCGGGGGGCAAGAGACCCAGTACTTC,CASSLGASGGQETQYF,TRBD2,.,TRBV11-3,TRBJ2-5
TGTGCCAGCAGTTGGAGGGCCGGGGATACGCAGTATTTT,CASSWRAGDTQYF,.,.,TRBV27,TRBJ2-3
TGTGCCAGCAGAAGGAACGGGGTCTACACCGGGGAGCTGTTTTTT,CASRRNGVYTGELFF,.,.,TRBV6-4,TRBJ2-2
TGTGCCTGGAGCGACTTTCCGGGGCTTTATGGCTACACCTTC,CAWSDFPGLYGYTF,.,.,TRBV30,TRBJ1-2
TGCGCCAGCAGACCGGGGAGCTACGAGCAGTACTTC,CASRPGSYEQYF,.,.,TRBV5-1,TRBJ2-7
TGTGCCACTAGTCCGGGACAGAAGAACACTGAAGCTTTCTTT,CATSPGQKNTEAFF,TRBD1,.,TRBV19,TRBJ1-1
TGTGCCAGTAAGGGAGTGAACACCGGGGAGCTGTTTTTT,CASKGVNTGELFF,.,.,TRBV19,TRBJ2-2
TGTGCCAGCAGCGCCCTCGGGGGGGTGCTTCAGCCCCAGCATTTT,CASSALGGVLQPQHF,.,.,TRBV9,TRBJ1-5
TGCGCCAGCAGTAGACAGGGGATGAACACTGAAGCTTTCTTT,CASSRQGMNTEAFF,TRBD1,.,TRBV10-1,TRBJ1-1
TGTGCCAGCAGCTTGGATCCAGGTCGGACTGAAGCTTTCTTT,CASSLDPGRTEAFF,.,.,TRBV5-4,TRBJ1-1
TGTGCCAGCAGCTTCGACAGGGGGGATATCAACTACGAGCAGTACTTC,CASSFDRGDINYEQYF,TRBD1,.,TRBV5-6,TRBJ2-7
TGTGCCAGCAGACCTTACATGGCGGGGGGGCTCTACAATGAGCAGTTCTTC,CASRPYMAGGLYNEQFF,TRBD2,.,TRBV5-4,TRBJ2-1
TGCGCCAGCAGCTTATTTACCGGGGTCGGGGAGCTGTTTTTT,CASSLFTGVGELFF,.,.,TRBV5-1,TRBJ2-2
TGTGCCAGCAGCCGTGGGACAGACACTGAAGCTTTCTTT,CASSRGTDTEAFF,TRBD1,.,TRBV6-5,TRBJ1-1
TGTGCCAGCAGTGAAAGGGGGGCAAGATCACCCCTCCACTTT,CASSERGARSPLHF,.,once,TRBV2,TRBJ1-6
TGTGCCAGCAGCTTAGTGAACGGCGAAGCTTTCTTT,CASSLVNGEAFF,.,.,TRBV7-9,TRBJ1-1
TGCGCCAGCAGCATCCAGGGGGCGAGCATGAACACTGAAGCTTTCTTT,CASSIQGASMNTEAFF,TRBD1,once,TRBV5-1,TRBJ1-1
TGTGCCAGCAGCCACACCGGGGAGCTGTTTTTT,CASSHTGELFF,.,.,TRBV11-3,TRBJ2-2
TGTGCCAGCAGCGTCCGGGTGGGGGGTTCCTACAATGAGCAGTTCTTC,CASSVRVGGSYNEQFF,.,.,TRBV5-4,TRBJ2-1
TGTGCCAGCAGGCCGAGAACCGGGGGGCGGTACACTGAAGCTTTCTTT,CASRPRTGGRYTEAFF,.,.,TRBV6-6,TRBJ1-1
TGTGCCAGCAGCTTAGGTGGGACCTGGGCTGGCTACACCTTC,CASSLGGTWAGYTF,.,few,TRBV5-4,TRBJ1-2
TGTGCCAGCAGCCTCACAGGGATCACTGAAGCTTTCTTT,CASSLTGITEAFF,.,few,TRBV7-2,TRBJ1-1
TGTGCCTGGAGCTCAGGACAGGGGGCAAAATGGGGTCAGCCCCAGCATTTT,CAWSSGQGAKWGQPQHF,TRBD1,.,TRBV30,TRBJ1-5